This T cell receptor (beta chain) was captured in a study of cytomegalovirus exposure and HLA in healthy donors. The PCR had 60 Vbeta and 13 Jbeta primers. Method: immunoSEQ multiplex PCR; TCRdb's copy keeps in-frame clones and lacks some. This table holds approximately 130,000 clones, 80% to 90% found once. Germline V CDR1 and CDR2: LNHDA, SQIVND (reference sequence). The CDR3 contains 13 residues. Deletions cut 9 bases from V and 1 base from J, with 12 bases between. The clonotype originates from a man aged 35 to 55 in good health and CMV-seronegative. The chain couples TRBV19 to TRBJ1-1, with a weak D call TRBD1 (5 bases). The sequenced sample consisted of PBMCs. As DNA, the CDR3 is TGTGCCAGCGAACAGGAGACGAACACTGAAGCTTTCTTT. Translated, it gives CASEQETNTEAFF. The entire variable domain, with the rest obtained from reference TRBV19 and TRBJ1-1, is as follows: DGGITQSPKYLFRKEGQNVTLSCEQNLNHDAMYWYRQDPGQGLRLIYYSQIVNDFQKGDIAEGYSVSREKKESFPLTVTSAQKNPTAFYLCASEQETNTEAFFGQGTRLTVV.